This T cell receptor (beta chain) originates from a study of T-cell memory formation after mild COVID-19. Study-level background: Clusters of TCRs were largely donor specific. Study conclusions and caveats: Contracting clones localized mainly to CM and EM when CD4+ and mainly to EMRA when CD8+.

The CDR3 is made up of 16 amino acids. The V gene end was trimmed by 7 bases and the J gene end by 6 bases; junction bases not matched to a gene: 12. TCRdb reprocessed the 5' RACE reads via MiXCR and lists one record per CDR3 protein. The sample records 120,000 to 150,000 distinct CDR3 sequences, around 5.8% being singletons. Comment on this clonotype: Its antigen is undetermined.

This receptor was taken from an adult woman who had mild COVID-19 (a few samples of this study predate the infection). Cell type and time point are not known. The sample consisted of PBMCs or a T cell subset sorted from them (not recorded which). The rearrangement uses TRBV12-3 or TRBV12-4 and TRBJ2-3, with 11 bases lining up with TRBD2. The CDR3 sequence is CASTSSLAGAGDTQYF. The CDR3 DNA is TGTGCCAGCACCTCGTCACTAGCGGGAGCAGGTGATACGCAGTATTTT.